The clone carrying this T cell receptor beta chain was found many times. Antigen: not known. Germline trimming cut 4 bases from V and 7 bases from J; bases unmatched to any gene: 9. The germline V gene encodes CDR1 MNHEY and CDR2 SVGEGT. The CDR3 extends over 15 amino acids. The data were taken from a study of T cells in Graves' hyperthyroidism and ophthalmopathy. Overall study findings and caveats: A model built on 13 V-J features separated ophthalmopathy from stable hyperthyroidism.

Used for diagnoses were clinical symptoms, serum thyroxine and TRAb, thyroid ultrasound and orbital computed tomography. Using more than 7.5 ml of fresh peripheral blood, PBMCs were prepared. The CDR3 regions of TCR beta were amplified from RNA transcripts. Primed by the HTBI set, a first-round RT-PCR was run on the TCR CDR3. From the multiplex PCR reads, TCRdb called clonotypes with MiXCR, one entry per CDR3 protein. The data show over 120,000 distinct CDR3 sequences, with over 20% seen just once and over 60% held by the top ten. Sequenced material: blood. This chain joins TRBV6-2 or TRBV6-3 and TRBJ2-7, with 11 bases fitting TRBD1. The sequence derives from a woman aged 50 to 65 with Graves' hyperthyroidism that later progressed to Graves' ophthalmopathy. The CDR3 sequence is CASSSSGTGGWEQYF. CDR3 in DNA: TGTGCCAGCAGTTCCTCCGGGACAGGGGGATGGGAGCAGTACTTC.